The clone carrying this T cell receptor (beta chain) was seen only a few times. Its cognate antigen is unknown. This record comes from a study of blood T cells in healthy people across ages. The CDR3 sequence is 13 residues long. Between the trimmed V and J ends, which lost 3 bases and 2 bases, there was a span of 11 bases. The germline CDR1 and CDR2 sequences are DFQATT and SNEGSKA (reference sequence). Overall study findings and caveats: No conclusive comparison of naive versus antigen-experienced cells was possible with unsorted PBMCs. Long-lived and aged donors differed, with more naive CD4+ cells and higher diversity in the long-lived. The fall in TCR beta diversity per million T cells was roughly linear with age.

A sample-barcoded 5' primer and a J-beta primer mix were used in a second PCR of roughly 7 to 12 cycles. The template-switch adaptor was a 5' adaptor with 12 random nucleotides. It tagged each cDNA molecule. Using its own MiXCR run on the 5' RACE reads, TCRdb lists one record per CDR3 protein. The sample lists about 800,000 distinct CDR3 sequences; more than 45% were seen once. The gene calls are TRBV20-1 and TRBJ2-7, with unresolved D. This clonotype was sampled from a young man in good health. Sequences were obtained from blood. CDR3 DNA sequence: TGCAGTGCTAGTAAGAGCCCCACCTACGAGCAGTACTTC. This encodes CSASKSPTYEQYF.